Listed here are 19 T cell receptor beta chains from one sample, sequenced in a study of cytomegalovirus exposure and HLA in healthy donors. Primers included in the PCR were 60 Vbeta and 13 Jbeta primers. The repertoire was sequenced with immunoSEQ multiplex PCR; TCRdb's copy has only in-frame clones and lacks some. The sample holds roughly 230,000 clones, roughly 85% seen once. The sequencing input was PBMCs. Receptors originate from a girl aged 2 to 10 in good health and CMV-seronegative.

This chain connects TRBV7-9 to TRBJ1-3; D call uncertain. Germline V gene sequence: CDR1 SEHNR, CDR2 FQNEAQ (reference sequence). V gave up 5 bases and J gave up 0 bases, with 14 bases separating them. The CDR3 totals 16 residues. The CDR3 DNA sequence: TGTGCCAGCAGCGCTCAGACACTTCTCTCTGGAAACACCATATATTTT. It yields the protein CASSAQTLLSGNTIYF.

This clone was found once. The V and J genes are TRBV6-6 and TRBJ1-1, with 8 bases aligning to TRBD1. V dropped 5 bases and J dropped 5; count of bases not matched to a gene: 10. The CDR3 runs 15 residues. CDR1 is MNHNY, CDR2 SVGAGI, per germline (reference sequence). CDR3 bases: TGTGCCAGCAGTCTGGGACAGGCCCTAGGAACTGAAGCTTTCTTT. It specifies CASSLGQALGTEAFF.

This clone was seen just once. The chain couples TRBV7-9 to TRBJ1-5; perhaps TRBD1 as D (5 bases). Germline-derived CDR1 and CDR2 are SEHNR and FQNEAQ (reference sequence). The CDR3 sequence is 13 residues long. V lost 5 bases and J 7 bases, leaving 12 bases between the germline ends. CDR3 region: CASSPSGGQPQHF. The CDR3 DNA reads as TGTGCCAGCAGCCCATCGGGGGGGCAGCCCCAGCATTTT.

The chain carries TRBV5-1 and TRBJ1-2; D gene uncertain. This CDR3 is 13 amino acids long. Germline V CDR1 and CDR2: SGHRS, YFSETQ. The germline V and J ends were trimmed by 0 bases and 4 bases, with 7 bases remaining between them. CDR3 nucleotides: TGCGCCAGCAGCTTGGAAATCGGCTATGGCTACACCTTC. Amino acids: CASSLEIGYGYTF.

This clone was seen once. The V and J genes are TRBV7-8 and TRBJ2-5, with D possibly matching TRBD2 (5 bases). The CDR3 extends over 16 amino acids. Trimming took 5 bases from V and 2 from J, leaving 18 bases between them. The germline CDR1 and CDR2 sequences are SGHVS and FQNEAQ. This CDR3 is CASSPGRAGPQETQYF. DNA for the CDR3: TGTGCCAGCAGCCCAGGCCGGGCGGGCCCTCAAGAGACCCAGTACTTC.

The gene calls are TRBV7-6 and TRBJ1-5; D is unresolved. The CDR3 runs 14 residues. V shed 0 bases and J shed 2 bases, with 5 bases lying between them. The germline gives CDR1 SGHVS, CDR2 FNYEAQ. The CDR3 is CASSLAGGNQPQHF. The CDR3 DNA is TGTGCCAGCAGCTTAGCCGGGGGCAATCAGCCCCAGCATTTT.

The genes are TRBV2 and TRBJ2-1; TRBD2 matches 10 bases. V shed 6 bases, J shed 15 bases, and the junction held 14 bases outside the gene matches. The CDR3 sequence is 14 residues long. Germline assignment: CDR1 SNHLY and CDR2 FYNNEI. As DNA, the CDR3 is TGTGCCAGCAGCTCTAGCGGGAGACGATCTGGGCTGTTCTTC. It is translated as CASSSSGRRSGLFF.

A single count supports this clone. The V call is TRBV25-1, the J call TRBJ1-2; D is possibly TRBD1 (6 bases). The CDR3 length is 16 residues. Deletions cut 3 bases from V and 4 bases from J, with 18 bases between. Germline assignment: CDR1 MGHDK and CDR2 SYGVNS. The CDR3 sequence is CASSDSAGAGPYGYTF. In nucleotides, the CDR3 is TGTGCCAGCAGTGACTCGGCGGGGGCAGGACCCTATGGCTACACCTTC.

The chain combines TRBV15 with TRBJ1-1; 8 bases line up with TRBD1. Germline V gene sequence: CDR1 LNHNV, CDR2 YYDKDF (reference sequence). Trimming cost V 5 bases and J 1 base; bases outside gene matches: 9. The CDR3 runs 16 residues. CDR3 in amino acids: CATSGRRTGWNTEAFF. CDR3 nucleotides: TGTGCCACCAGCGGCCGTAGGACAGGGTGGAACACTGAAGCTTTCTTT.

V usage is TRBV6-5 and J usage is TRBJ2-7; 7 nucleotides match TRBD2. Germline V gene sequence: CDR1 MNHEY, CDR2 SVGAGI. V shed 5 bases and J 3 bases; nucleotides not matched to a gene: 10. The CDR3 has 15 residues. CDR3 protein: CASSLPGLPSYEQYF. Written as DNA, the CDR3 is TGTGCCAGCAGTCTACCGGGACTACCTAGCTACGAGCAGTACTTC.

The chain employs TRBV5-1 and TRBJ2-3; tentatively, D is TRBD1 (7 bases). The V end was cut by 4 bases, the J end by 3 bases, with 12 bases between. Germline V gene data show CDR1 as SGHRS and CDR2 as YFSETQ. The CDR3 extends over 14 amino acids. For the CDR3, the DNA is TGCGCCAGCAGCGGGGGGACAGTTACAGATACGCAGTATTTT. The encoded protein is CASSGGTVTDTQYF.

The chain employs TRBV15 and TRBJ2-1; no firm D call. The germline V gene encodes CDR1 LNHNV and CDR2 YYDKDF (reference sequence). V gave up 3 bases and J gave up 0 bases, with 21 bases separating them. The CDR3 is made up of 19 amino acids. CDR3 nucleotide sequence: TGTGCCACCAGCAGGACCTACGTCCTGGGCCAGAGCTCCTACAATGAGCAGTTCTTC. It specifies CATSRTYVLGQSSYNEQFF.

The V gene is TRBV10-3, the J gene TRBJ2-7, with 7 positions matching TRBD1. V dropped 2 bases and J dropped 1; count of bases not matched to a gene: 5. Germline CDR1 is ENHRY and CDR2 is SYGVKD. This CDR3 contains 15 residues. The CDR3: CAISEGTAPSYEQYF. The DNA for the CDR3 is TGTGCCATCAGTGAGGGGACAGCACCATCCTACGAGCAGTACTTC.

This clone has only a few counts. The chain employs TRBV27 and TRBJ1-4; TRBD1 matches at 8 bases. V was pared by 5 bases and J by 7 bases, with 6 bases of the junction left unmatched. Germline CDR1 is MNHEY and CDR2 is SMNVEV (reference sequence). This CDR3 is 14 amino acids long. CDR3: CASSHHRGGEKLFF. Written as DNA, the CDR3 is TGTGCCAGCAGTCACCACAGGGGGGGTGAAAAACTGTTTTTT.

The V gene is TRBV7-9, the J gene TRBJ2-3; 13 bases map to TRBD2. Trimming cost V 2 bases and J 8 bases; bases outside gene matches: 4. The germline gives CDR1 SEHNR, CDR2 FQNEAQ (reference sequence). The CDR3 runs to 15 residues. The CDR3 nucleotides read TGTGCCAGCAGCTTAACTAGCGGGGGGGCCGGTACGCAGTATTTT. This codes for CASSLTSGGAGTQYF.

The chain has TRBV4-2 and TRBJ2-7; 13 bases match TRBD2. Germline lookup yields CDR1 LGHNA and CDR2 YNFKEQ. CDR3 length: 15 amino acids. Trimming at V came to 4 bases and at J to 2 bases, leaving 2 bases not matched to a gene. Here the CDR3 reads CASSPGTSGTYEQYF. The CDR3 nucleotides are TGTGCCAGCAGCCCGGGGACTAGCGGGACCTACGAGCAGTACTTC.

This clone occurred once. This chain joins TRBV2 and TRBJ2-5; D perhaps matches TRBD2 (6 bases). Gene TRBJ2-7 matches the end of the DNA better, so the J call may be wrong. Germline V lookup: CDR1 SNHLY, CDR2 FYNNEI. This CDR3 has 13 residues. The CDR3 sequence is CASLPSDSYEQYF. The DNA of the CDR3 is TGTGCCAGCTTACCTAGCGACTCCTACGAGCAGTACTTC.

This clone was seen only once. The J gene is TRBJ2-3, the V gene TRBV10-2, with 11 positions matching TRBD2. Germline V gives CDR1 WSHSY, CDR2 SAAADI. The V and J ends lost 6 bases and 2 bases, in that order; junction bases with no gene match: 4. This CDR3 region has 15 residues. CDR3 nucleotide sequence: TGCGCCAGCAGGGGTAGCGGGGGGGCCACAGATACGCAGTATTTT. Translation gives CASRGSGGATDTQYF.

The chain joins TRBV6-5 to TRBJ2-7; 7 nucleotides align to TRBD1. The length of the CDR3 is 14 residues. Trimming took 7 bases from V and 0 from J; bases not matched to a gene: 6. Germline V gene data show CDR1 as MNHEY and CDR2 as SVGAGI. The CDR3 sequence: CASTARGSSYEQYF. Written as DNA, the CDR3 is TGTGCCAGCACTGCCAGGGGGAGCTCCTACGAGCAGTACTTC.